These 4 T cell receptor beta chains were sequenced from one sample in a study of Ad26.COV2.S vaccination and SARS-CoV-2 variants. Some clones are missing from TCRdb's copy, which holds only in-frame ones; the method was immunoSEQ multiplex PCR. This repertoire shows 290,000 or so clones, about 89% found once; its top ten account for about 3.5%. Treatment in this sample: some 20 received Ad26.COV2.S at low or high dose, single or two shots; about five received placebo; per-sample allocation not given. All samples were drawn on day 63, counting from the first vaccine or placebo injection. This material consisted of peripheral blood, taken in a trial of Ad26.COV2.S vaccine versus placebo. The receptor source for this set is a person aged 18 to 65 who received the Ad26.COV2.S COVID-19 vaccine or a placebo.

The chain links TRBV28 to TRBJ2-7, with D maybe TRBD2 (5 bases). The CDR3 has 14 residues. V lost 6 bases and J lost 2, with 14 bases in between. CDR1 and CDR2 from the germline V gene are MDHEN and SYDVKM. As DNA, the CDR3 is TGTGCCAGCAGACTTAGCGAGGGTACCTACGAGCAGTACTTC. It specifies CASRLSEGTYEQYF.

J is TRBJ1-1 and V is TRBV7-8, with 8 nucleotides matching TRBD1. The CDR3 sequence is 16 residues long. J lost 0 bases, V lost 2 bases, and 5 bases had no gene match. Germline V gene lookup returns CDR1 SGHVS and CDR2 FQNEAQ. The CDR3 DNA sequence: TGTGCCAGCAGCTTACCTGGACAGGGATTGAACACTGAAGCTTTCTTT. As protein: CASSLPGQGLNTEAFF.

This chain connects TRBV14 to TRBJ1-6; D gene ambiguous. The CDR3 runs to 15 residues. CDR1 and CDR2 (germline): SGHDN, FVKESK. V gave up 4 bases and J gave up 0 bases, with 7 bases separating them. This CDR3 reads CASSPDSSYNSPLHF. The CDR3 nucleotides are TGTGCCAGCAGCCCCGATAGCTCCTATAATTCACCCCTCCACTTT.

The V and J genes are TRBV2 and TRBJ1-2; D is ambiguous. The germline V gene encodes CDR1 SNHLY and CDR2 FYNNEI. The CDR3 totals 12 residues. The germline V and J ends were trimmed by 7 bases and 3 bases, with 9 bases remaining between them. The CDR3 nucleotides read TGTGCCAGCACGTCAGGTTACTATGGCTACACCTTC. Protein sequence: CASTSGYYGYTF.